Sequencing of this TCR beta chain was carried out in a study of blood T cell repertoires in COVID-19. Turning to the study itself: The samples span acute and convalescent COVID-19 from the United States, Italy and Spain.

The CDR3 is 15 residues long. From germline, CDR1 is SGHDT and CDR2 YYEEEE. Trimming took 2 bases from V and 6 from J; bases not matched to a gene: 7. The count of this clone is one. The method was immunoSEQ multiplex PCR; TCRdb's version includes in-frame clones alone and lacks a portion of them. Among some 170,000 clones listed, roughly 89% were seen once. The receptor was derived from a woman in her forties or fifties with acute or convalescent COVID-19. V gene TRBV5-6 combines with J gene TRBJ2-2, with 7 bases that match TRBD1. Sequencing was performed on peripheral blood. In nucleotides, the CDR3 is TGTGCCAGCAGCTTTGACAGGGTGGTGTCCGGGGAGCTGTTTTTT. Protein sequence: CASSFDRVVSGELFF.